The present TCR beta chain was sequenced within a study of T cells after yellow fever vaccination. The CDR3 totals 16 residues. Germline assignment: CDR1 MNHEY and CDR2 SVGAGI. V shed 0 bases, J shed 6 bases, and the junction held 1 base outside the gene matches. This clonotype occurred many times. The antigen is not known. TCRdb reprocessed the 5' RACE reads with MiXCR, giving one entry per CDR3 protein. The sample contains about 400,000 distinct CDR3 sequences, more than 5.5% of which appear only once. General study results and limits: Clones from primary vaccination mostly reappeared after the booster (roughly 97% CD4, over 85% CD8).

Specimen: PBMCs, collected 5 days after the yellow fever booster vaccination. This sequence joins TRBV6-5 and TRBJ2-1, with 14 bases lining up with TRBD2. The sequence was collected from a man aged 25 to 40 who received the YFV17D yellow fever vaccine. This CDR3 is CASSYSGLAGVNEQFF. The CDR3 region has the DNA TGTGCCAGCAGTTACTCGGGACTAGCGGGAGTCAATGAGCAGTTCTTC.